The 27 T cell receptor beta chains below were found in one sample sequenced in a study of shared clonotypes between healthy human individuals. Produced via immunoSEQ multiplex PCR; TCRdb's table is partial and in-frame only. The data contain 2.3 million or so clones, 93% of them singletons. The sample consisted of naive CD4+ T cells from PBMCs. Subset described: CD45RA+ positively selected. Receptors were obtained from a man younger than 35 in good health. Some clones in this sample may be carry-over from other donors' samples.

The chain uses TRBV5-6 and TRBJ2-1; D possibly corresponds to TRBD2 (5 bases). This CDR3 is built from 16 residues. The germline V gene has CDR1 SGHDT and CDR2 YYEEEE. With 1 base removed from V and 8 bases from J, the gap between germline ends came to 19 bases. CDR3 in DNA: TGTGCCAGCAGCTTGATGAGGGTGGTAGCCGGAGATGAGCAGTTCTTC. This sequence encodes CASSLMRVVAGDEQFF.

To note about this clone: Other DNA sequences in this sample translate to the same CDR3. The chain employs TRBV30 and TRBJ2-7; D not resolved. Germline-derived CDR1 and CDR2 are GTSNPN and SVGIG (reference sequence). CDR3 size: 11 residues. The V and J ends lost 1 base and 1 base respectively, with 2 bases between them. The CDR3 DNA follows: TGTGCCTGGAGTGCATCCTACGAGCAGTACTTC. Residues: CAWSASYEQYF.

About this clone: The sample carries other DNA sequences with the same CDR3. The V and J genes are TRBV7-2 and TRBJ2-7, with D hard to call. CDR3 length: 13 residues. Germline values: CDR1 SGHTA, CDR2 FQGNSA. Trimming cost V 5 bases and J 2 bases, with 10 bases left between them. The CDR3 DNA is TGTGCCAGCAGCCCTAGGCTGGCCTACGAGCAGTACTTC. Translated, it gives CASSPRLAYEQYF.

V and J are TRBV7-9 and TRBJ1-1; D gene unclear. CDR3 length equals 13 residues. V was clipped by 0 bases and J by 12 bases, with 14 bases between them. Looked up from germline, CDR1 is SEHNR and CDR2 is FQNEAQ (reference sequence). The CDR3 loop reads CASSLAGSAETFF. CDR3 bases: TGTGCCAGCAGCTTAGCAGGGAGCGCTGAGACTTTCTTT.

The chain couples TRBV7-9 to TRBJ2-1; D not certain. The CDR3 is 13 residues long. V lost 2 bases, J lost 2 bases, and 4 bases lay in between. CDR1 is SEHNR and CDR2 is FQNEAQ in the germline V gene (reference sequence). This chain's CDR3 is CASSLSAYNEQFF. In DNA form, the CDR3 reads TGTGCCAGCAGCTTATCGGCCTACAATGAGCAGTTCTTC. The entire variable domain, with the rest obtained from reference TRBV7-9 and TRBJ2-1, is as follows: DTGVSQNPRHKITKRGQNVTFRCDPISEHNRLYWYRQTLGQGPEFLTYFQNEAQLEKSRLLSDRFSAERPKGSFSTLEIQRTEQGDSAMYLCASSLSAYNEQFFGPGTRLTVL.

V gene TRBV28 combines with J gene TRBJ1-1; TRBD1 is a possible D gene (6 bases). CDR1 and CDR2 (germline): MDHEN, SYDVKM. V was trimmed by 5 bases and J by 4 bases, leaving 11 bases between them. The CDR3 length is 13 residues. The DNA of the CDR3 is TGTGCCAGCAGTAATGGGGGCGGCACTGAAGCTTTCTTT. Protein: CASSNGGGTEAFF.

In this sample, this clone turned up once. The CDR3 coding sequence is TGTGCCAGCAGTTTCGGGGATACGCAGTATTTT. Amino acid sequence: CASSFGDTQYF. V and J are TRBV6-5 and TRBJ2-3; no reliable D call. The CDR3 totals 11 residues. The germline V gene encodes CDR1 MNHEY and CDR2 SVGAGI. The V and J ends lost 4 bases and 6 bases respectively, with 5 bases between them.

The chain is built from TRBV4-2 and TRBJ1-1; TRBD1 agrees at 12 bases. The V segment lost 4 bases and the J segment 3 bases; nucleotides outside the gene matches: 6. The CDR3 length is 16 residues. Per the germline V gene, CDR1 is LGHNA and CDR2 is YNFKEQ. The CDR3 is CASSRGTGGRDTEAFF. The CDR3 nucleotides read TGTGCCAGCAGCCGCGGGACAGGGGGCCGGGACACTGAAGCTTTCTTT.

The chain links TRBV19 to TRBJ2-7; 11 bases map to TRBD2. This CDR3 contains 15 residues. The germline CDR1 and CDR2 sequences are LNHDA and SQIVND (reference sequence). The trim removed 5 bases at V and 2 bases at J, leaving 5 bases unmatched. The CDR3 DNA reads TGTGCCAGTAGTGCTCGACTAGCGGGAACCTACGAGCAGTACTTC. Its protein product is CASSARLAGTYEQYF.

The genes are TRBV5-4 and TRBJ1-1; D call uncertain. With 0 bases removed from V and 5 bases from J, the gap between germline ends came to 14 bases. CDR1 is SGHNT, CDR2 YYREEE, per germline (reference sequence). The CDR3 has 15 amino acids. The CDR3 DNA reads TGTGCCAGCAGCTTGGCCTCCGGGGATGTAACTGAAGCTTTCTTT. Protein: CASSLASGDVTEAFF.

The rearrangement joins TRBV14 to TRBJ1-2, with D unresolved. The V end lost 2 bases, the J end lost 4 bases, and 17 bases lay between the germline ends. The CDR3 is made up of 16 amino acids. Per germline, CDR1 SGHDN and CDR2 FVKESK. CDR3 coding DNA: TGTGCCAGCAGCCAAAGGGCCTTGGGCAGCACCTATGGCTACACCTTC. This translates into CASSQRALGSTYGYTF.

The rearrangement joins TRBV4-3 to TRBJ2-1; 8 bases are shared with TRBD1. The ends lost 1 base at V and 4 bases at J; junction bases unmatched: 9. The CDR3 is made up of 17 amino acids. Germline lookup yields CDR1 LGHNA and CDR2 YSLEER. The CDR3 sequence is CASSQVGTGTGYNEQFF. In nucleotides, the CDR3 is TGCGCCAGCAGCCAAGTGGGGACCGGGACAGGATACAATGAGCAGTTCTTC.

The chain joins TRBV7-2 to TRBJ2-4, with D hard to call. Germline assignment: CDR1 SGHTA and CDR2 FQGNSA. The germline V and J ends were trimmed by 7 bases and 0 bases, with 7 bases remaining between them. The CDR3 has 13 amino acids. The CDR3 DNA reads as TGTGCCAGCAACCCGGTAGCCAAAAACATTCAGTACTTC. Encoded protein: CASNPVAKNIQYF.

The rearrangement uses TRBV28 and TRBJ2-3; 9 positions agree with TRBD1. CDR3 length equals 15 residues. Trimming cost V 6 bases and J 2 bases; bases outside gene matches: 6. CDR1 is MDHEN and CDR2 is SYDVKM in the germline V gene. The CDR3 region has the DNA TGTGCCAGCAGGACAGGGGGGTTCCCCACAGATACGCAGTATTTT. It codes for CASRTGGFPTDTQYF.

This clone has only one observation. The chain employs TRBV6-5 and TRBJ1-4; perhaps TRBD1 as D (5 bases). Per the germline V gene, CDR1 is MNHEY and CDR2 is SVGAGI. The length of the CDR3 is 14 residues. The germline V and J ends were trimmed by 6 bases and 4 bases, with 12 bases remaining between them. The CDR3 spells CASSRGTGNEKLFF. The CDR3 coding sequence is TGTGCCAGCAGCCGGGGGACGGGTAATGAAAAACTGTTTTTT.

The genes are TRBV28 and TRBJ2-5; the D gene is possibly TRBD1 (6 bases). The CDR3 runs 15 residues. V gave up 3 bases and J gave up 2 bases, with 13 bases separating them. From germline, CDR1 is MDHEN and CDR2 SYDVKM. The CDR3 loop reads CASSFMGGQQETQYF. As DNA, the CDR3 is TGTGCCAGCAGTTTCATGGGTGGACAGCAAGAGACCCAGTACTTC.

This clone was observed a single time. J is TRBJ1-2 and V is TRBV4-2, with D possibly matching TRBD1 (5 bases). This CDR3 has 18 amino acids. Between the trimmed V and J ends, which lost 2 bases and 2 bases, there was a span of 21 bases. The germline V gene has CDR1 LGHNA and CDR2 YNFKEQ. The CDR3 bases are TGTGCCAGCAGCCAAAAAGGGGCTGGCGGGGAGGGGAACTATGGCTACACCTTC. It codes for CASSQKGAGGEGNYGYTF.

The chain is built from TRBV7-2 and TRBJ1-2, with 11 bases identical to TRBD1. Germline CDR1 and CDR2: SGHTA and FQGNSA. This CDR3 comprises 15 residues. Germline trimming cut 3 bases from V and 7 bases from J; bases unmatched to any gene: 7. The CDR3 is CASSLDRGRLAGYTF. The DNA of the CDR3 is TGTGCCAGCAGCTTGGACAGGGGGCGATTGGCTGGCTACACCTTC.

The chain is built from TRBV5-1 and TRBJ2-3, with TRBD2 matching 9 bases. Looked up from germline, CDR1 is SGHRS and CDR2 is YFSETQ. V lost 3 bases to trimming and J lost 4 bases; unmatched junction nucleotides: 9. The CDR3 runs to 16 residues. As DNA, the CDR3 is TGCGCCAGCAGCTCTAATAGCGGGAGTACGGCAGATACGCAGTATTTT. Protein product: CASSSNSGSTADTQYF.

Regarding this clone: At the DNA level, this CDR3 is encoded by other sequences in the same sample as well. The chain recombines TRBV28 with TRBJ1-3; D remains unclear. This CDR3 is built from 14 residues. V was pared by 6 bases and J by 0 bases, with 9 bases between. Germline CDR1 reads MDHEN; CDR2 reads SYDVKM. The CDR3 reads CASSTRYSGNTIYF. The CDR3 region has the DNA TGTGCCAGCAGCACTCGGTACTCTGGAAACACCATATATTTT.

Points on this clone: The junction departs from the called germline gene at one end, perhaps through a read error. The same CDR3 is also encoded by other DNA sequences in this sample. The DNA of the CDR3 is TGTGCTAGCAGTTTGACGGACAGGGAAGATCAGCCCCAGCATTTT. This translates into CASSLTDREDQPQHF. The chain links TRBV28 to TRBJ1-5, with 8 nucleotides matching TRBD1. CDR1 is MDHEN and CDR2 is SYDVKM in the germline V gene. This CDR3 has 15 residues.

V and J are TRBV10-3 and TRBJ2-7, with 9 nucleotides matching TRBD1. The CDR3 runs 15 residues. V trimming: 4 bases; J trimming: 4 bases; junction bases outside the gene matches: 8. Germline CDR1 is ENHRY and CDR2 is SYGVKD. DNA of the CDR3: TGTGCCATCAGTGGCGGGACAGGGCAGCCGTACGAGCAGTACTTC. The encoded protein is CAISGGTGQPYEQYF.

In DNA, the CDR3 is TGTGCCAGCATGAGTATCAGGGCGGCTGGCTACACCTTC. This encodes CASMSIRAAGYTF. The gene calls are TRBV28 and TRBJ1-2, with a possible D match to TRBD1 (5 bases). Trimming removed 7 bases from V and 7 bases from J, with 16 bases in between. The CDR3 is 13 residues long. Germline CDR1 MDHEN, CDR2 SYDVKM.

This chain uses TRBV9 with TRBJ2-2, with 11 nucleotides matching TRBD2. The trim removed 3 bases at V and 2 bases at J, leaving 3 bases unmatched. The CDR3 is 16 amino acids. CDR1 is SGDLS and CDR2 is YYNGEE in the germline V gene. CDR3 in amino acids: CASSGLAGGNTGELFF. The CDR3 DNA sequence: TGTGCCAGCAGCGGTCTAGCGGGAGGTAACACCGGGGAGCTGTTTTTT.

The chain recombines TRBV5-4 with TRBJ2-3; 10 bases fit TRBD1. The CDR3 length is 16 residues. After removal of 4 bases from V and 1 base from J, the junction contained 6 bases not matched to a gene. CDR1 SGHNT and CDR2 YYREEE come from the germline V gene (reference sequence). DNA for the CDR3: TGTGCCAGCAGCCCTGGCGGGACAGGGGGCACAGATACGCAGTATTTT. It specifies CASSPGGTGGTDTQYF.

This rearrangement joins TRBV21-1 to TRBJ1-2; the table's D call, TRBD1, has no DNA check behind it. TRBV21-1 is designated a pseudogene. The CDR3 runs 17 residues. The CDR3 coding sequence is TGTGCCAGCAAGGCCTTACGTGGACAGGGAGGCAGCTATGGCTACACCTTC. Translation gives CASKALRGQGGSYGYTF.

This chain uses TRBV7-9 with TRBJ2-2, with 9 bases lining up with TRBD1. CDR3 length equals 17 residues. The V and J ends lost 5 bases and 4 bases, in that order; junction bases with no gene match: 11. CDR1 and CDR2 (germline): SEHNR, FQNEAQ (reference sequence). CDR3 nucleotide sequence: TGTGCCAGCAGCGCATGGACAGGGGCTTCGAGCACCGGGGAGCTGTTTTTT. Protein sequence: CASSAWTGASSTGELFF.